This TCR beta chain was captured by sequencing in a study of regulatory T cells in long-lasting Graves disease. CDR3 length: 14 residues. Germline CDR1 SGHAT, CDR2 FQDESV (reference sequence). V trimming: 0 bases; J trimming: 6 bases; junction bases outside the gene matches: 3. The time point: persistent/refractory GD, antithyroid drugs over 5 years with positive TRAb. Following extraction of RNA from PBMCs, that RNA was used to make the TCR library. It was an endocrinology department in Xi'an, China, that provided the patients. Libraries of TCR beta came from iRepertoire HTBI primers plus Arm-PCR of CDR3 regions. Each CDR3 protein is one row after TCRdb ran MiXCR on the multiplex PCR reads. The sample carries approximately 440,000 distinct CDR3 sequences, 23% recorded once.

The sample consisted of peripheral blood mononuclear cells (PBMCs), taken when the disease was refractory, from a patient treated with antithyroid drugs. This clonotype was sampled from a female donor with Graves disease. This chain uses TRBV11-1 with TRBJ2-7, with TRBD2 identical over 9 bases. The CDR3, as DNA: TGTGCCAGCAGCTTAGCCCCACTAGCGGGCGAGCAGTACTTC. It is translated as CASSLAPLAGEQYF.